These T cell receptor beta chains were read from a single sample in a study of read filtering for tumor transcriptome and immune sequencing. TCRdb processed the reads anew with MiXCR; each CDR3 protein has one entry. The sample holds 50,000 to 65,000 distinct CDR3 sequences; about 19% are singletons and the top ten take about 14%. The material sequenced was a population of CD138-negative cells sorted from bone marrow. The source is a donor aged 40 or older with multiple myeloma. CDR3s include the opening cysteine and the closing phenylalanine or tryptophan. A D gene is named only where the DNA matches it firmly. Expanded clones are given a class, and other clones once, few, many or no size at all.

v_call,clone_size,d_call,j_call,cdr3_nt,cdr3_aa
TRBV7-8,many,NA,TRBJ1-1,TGTGCCAGCAGCGTAAGGCAGGGGTTCACTGAAGCTTTCTTT,CASSVRQGFTEAFF
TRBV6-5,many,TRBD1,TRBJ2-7,TGTGCCAGCAGTCGGGGACAGGCCTACGAGCAGTACTTC,CASSRGQAYEQYF
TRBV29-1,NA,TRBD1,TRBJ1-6,TGCAGCGTTGGGGGGACAGGGGACTCACCCCTCCACTTT,CSVGGTGDSPLHF
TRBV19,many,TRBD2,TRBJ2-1,TGTGCCAGTAGTTCTACCAGACTAGCGGGTCTAATCAGCTCCTACAATGAGCAGTTCTTC,CASSSTRLAGLISSYNEQFF
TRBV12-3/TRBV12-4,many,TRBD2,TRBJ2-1,TGTGCCAGCAGTTCGCGGGGGGATCCCTCCTACAATGAGCAGTTCTTC,CASSSRGDPSYNEQFF
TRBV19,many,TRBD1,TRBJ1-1,TGTGCCAGTAGCTCCCCGGGACAGCCGAACACTGAAGCTTTCTTT,CASSSPGQPNTEAFF
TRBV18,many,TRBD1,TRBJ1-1,TGTGCCAGCTCACCTGGACAGGGGAGCACTGAAGCTTTCTTT,CASSPGQGSTEAFF
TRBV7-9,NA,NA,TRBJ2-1,TGTGCCAGCAGCCCATCGACTGATGATCAGTTCTTC,CASSPSTDDQFF
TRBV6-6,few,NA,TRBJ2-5,TGTGCCAGCAGTTATGGGGGAGAGACCCAGTACTTC,CASSYGGETQYF
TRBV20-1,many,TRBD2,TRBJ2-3,TGCAGTGCTAGAGATTCGAGCGGGGGCACAGATACGCAGTATTTT,CSARDSSGGTDTQYF
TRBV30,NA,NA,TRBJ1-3,TGTGCCTGGAGGAGGGGAGCCTCTGGAAACACCATATATTTT,CAWRRGASGNTIYF
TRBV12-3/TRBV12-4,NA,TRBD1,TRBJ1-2,TGTGCCAGCAGTCCCCGGACAGGGATCTATGGCTACTCCTTC,CASSPRTGIYGYSF
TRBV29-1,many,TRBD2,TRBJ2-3,TGCAGCGCCCCTCCTTTGGCGGGGGGAGATACGCAGTATTTT,CSAPPLAGGDTQYF
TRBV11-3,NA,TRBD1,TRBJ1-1,TGTGCCAGCAGCTTAAGGACAGGGCAGGTAACTGAAGCTTTCTTT,CASSLRTGQVTEAFF
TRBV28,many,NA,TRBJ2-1,TGTGCCAGCACTCTGGAGGGTTATGAGCAGTTCTTC,CASTLEGYEQFF
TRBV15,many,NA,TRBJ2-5,TGTGCCACCAGCAGAGATCGTTCGGGTATCGGGACCCAGTACTTC,CATSRDRSGIGTQYF
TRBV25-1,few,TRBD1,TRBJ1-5,TGTGCCAGCAGTGCTGACAGGGGGCAGGATCAGCCCCAGCATTTT,CASSADRGQDQPQHF
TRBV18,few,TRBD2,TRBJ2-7,TGTGCCAGCTCACCTTCTCAGGGGACTAGGTACGAGCAGTACTTC,CASSPSQGTRYEQYF
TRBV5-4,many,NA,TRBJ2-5,TGTGCCAGCAGCTCATTTCAGGGGGAGACCCAGTACTTC,CASSSFQGETQYF
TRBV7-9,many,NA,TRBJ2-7,TGTGCCAGCAGGCAGGAGGGGAGGTACGAGCAGTACTTC,CASRQEGRYEQYF
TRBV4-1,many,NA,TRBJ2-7,TGCGCCAGCAGCCGGGACACCGTCTACGAGCAGTACTTC,CASSRDTVYEQYF
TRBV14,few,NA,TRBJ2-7,TGTGCCAGCAGCCCGGGGGCAGGGCGGTACTTC,CASSPGAGRYF
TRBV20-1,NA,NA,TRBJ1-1,TGCAGTGCCGAGGGTGGAGGGCTTAGGAACACTGAAGCTTTCTTT,CSAEGGGLRNTEAFF
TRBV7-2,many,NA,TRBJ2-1,TGTGCCAGCACCACGCCCGGGACCCGGGGAAATGAGCAGTTCTTC,CASTTPGTRGNEQFF
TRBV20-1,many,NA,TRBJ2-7,TGCAGTGCTCCCGGACGGATAGACTACGAGCAGTACTTC,CSAPGRIDYEQYF
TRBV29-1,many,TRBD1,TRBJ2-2,TGCAGCGTTAGAATTCCGGGACAGGGGAACACCGGGGAGCTGTTTTTT,CSVRIPGQGNTGELFF
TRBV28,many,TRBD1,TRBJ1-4,TGTGCCAGCAGTGGGACAGGGATTGAAAAACTGTTTTTT,CASSGTGIEKLFF
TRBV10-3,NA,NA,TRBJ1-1,TGTGCCGCCAAGGACGGGCTGAACACTGAAGCTTTCTTT,CAAKDGLNTEAFF
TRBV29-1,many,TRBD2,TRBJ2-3,TGCAGCGTCAAAAGGACTAGCGGTGCAGATACGCAGTATTTT,CSVKRTSGADTQYF
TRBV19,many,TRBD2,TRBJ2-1,TGTGCCAGTGGTATTCCGGGACTAGCGGGAGGCAGTGAGCAGTTCTTC,CASGIPGLAGGSEQFF
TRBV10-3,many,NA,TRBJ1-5,TGTGCCATCAGTGAGTCTCCCAATCAGCCCCAGCATTTT,CAISESPNQPQHF
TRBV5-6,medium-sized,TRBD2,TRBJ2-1,TGTGCCAGCAACGGACTAGCGGGGGATCGCAATGAGCAGTTCTTC,CASNGLAGDRNEQFF
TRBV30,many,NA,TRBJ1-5,TGTGCCTGGAATATCAATAATCAGCCCCAGCATTTT,CAWNINNQPQHF
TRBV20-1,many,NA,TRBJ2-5,TGCAGTGCTACCGTTTGGACAAGACAAGAGACCCAGTACTTC,CSATVWTRQETQYF
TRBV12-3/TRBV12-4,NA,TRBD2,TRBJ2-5,TGTGCCAGCAGGCCGGGACTAGCTGGAGAGACCCAGTACTTC,CASRPGLAGETQYF
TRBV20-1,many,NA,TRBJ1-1,TGCAGTGAGTGGCAAGTGAACACTGAAGCTTTCTTT,CSEWQVNTEAFF
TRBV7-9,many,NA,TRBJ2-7,TGTGCCAGCAGCTTAGGGGAGTCGTTAGCGGCCGACTCCTACGAGCAGTACTTC,CASSLGESLAADSYEQYF
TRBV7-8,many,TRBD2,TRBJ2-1,TGTGCCAGCAGCGAGGCTAGCGGGAGAGCTGAGCAGTTCTTC,CASSEASGRAEQFF
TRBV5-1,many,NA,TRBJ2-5,TGCGCCAGCAGCTTGAGTAGGGGTGAGGGGACCCAGTACTTC,CASSLSRGEGTQYF
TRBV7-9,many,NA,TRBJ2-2,TGTGCCAGCAGCTTATCGTTGGACACTACTGCCGGGGAGCTGTTTTTT,CASSLSLDTTAGELFF
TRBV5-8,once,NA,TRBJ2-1,TGTGCCAGCAGCTTGGTCCCAGCCTACAGTGAGCAGCTCTTC,CASSLVPAYSEQLF
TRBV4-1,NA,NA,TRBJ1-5,TGCGCCAGCAGCCAAGAAAGGTTCGGCCTCCAGGGCAGCAATCAGCCCCAGCATTTT,CASSQERFGLQGSNQPQHF
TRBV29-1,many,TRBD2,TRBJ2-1,TGCCTTACGAGACTAGCTGTAAATGAGCAGTTCTTC,CLTRLAVNEQFF
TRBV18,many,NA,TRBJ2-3,TGTGCCAGCTCACCATCCTCAGGGTTATTCCTCACAGATACGCAGTATTTT,CASSPSSGLFLTDTQYF
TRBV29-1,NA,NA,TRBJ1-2,TGCAGCGCCGAACAGTATGGCTACACCTTC,CSAEQYGYTF
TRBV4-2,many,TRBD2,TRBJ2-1,TGTGCCAGCAGCCAAGAAGCTAGCGGACGACCTAACAATGAGCAGTTCTTC,CASSQEASGRPNNEQFF
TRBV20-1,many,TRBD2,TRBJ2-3,TGCAGTGCTCCCCACGGCGGGGGAGTCGCAGATACGCAGTATTTT,CSAPHGGGVADTQYF
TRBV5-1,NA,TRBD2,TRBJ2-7,TGCGCCAGCAGCTTGGGCGGGAGTGGTTACGAGCAGTACTTC,CASSLGGSGYEQYF
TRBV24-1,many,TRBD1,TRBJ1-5,TGTGCCACCAGTCGGACAGGGGGAAGTCAGCCCCAGCATTTT,CATSRTGGSQPQHF
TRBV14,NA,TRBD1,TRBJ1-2,TGTGCCAGCAGCCAAGTCGGGGCAGGGGGCAATGGCTACACCTTC,CASSQVGAGGNGYTF
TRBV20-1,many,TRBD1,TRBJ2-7,TGCAGTGCCCGGGGACAGAACCGTGAGCAGTACTTC,CSARGQNREQYF